The clone carrying this T cell receptor beta chain was seen only once. Its ends do not fully match the called genes, so a read error is possible. This record comes from a study of CDR3 diversity in severe acne. This CDR3 is 17 amino acids long. CDR1 is SGHVS, CDR2 FNYEAQ, per germline. TCRdb ran MiXCR on the PCR reads and lists one entry per CDR3 protein. The sample gives approximately 90,000 distinct CDR3 sequences, roughly 52% of which show up once; around 10% is in the top ten. Sequencing was carried out using blood. V usage is TRBV7-6 and J usage is TRBJ1-5; TRBD1 matches at 8 bases. This receptor was taken from a male donor in good health, serving as a control. This CDR3 reads CASGLALTGEGGQPQHF. CDR3 in DNA: TGTGCCAGCGGCTTAGCCCTGACAGGGGAGGGAGGACAGCCCCAGCATTTT.